The entry that follows covers one TCR beta chain sequence. As yet, its antigen is unknown. Trimming cost V 7 bases and J 7 bases; bases outside gene matches: 9. CDR3 length: 14 residues. From germline, CDR1 is SGHVS and CDR2 FQNEAQ. The assay was immunoSEQ multiplex PCR, and TCRdb's table has in-frame clones only and misses some. The sample includes around 130,000 clones, about 85% of them seen just once. This sample was taken from a study of T cell responses to AZD1222 COVID-19 vaccine. Findings and caveats of the study: The sample set comprised mostly white British donors with more females, and clonal diversity was possibly underestimated. Epitopes outside B.1.351 and B.1.1.7 mutated regions reportedly drew nearly half of spike TCRs.

The sequenced sample was peripheral blood, obtained on day 0 of AZD1222 vaccination. This clonotype was sampled from an adult in good health. The chain employs TRBV7-8 and TRBJ1-5, with 8 bases identical to TRBD1. CDR3 loop: CASTQETGAQPQHF. CDR3 sequence (DNA): TGTGCCAGCACCCAAGAGACAGGGGCCCAGCCCCAGCATTTT.